The 17 T cell receptor beta chains in this list originate from one sample, sequenced in a study of blood T cell repertoires in COVID-19. Assay: immunoSEQ multiplex PCR; the TCRdb copy retains only in-frame clones and omits some. The sample carries hundreds of thousands of clones, approximately 88% recorded once. Material: peripheral blood. Receptor source: a woman between 50 and 59 years old with COVID-19, enrolled during active disease.

The chain carries TRBV11-2 and TRBJ2-1, with D possibly being TRBD2 (5 bases). The CDR3 has 13 residues. Trimming took off 0 bases at V and 10 bases at J, with 10 bases between the two ends. Germline assignment: CDR1 SGHAT and CDR2 FQNNGV. CDR3 sequence reads: CASSLERGSEQFF. The CDR3 DNA is TGTGCCAGCAGCTTAGAACGCGGGTCGGAGCAGTTCTTC.

The chain is built from TRBV6-5 and TRBJ1-1; TRBD1 agrees at 7 bases. The CDR3 runs to 15 residues. V was pared by 2 bases and J by 6 bases, with 9 bases of the junction left unmatched. The V gene's germline CDR1 is MNHEY and CDR2 SVGAGI. The DNA of the CDR3 is TGTGCCAGCAGTTACGAGCCCTGGCAGGGGGCTGAAGCTTTCTTT. It specifies CASSYEPWQGAEAFF.

V is TRBV30 and J is TRBJ2-3; TRBD2 agrees at 9 bases. The length of the CDR3 is 16 residues. Germline values: CDR1 GTSNPN, CDR2 SVGIG (reference sequence). V dropped 0 bases and J dropped 7; count of bases not matched to a gene: 11. CDR3 DNA sequence: TGTGCCTGGAGTGTACTGGGGCGGGGGGGCCTTTATACGCAGTATTTT. It is translated as CAWSVLGRGGLYTQYF.

This clone was counted only a few times. V usage is TRBV15 and J usage is TRBJ2-1, with a weak D call TRBD2 (6 bases). This CDR3 is built from 15 residues. Trimming took off 0 bases at V and 7 bases at J, with 13 bases between the two ends. Germline assignment: CDR1 LNHNV and CDR2 YYDKDF (reference sequence). CDR3 in DNA: TGTGCCACCAGCAGAGAGCGGGGAATTAAGAATGAGCAGTTCTTC. It encodes CATSRERGIKNEQFF.

Turning to this clone: Additional DNA sequences in this sample encode the identical CDR3. The genes are TRBV6-1 and TRBJ1-2; 8 nucleotides align to TRBD1. Trimming took 2 bases from V and 8 from J; bases not matched to a gene: 4. The CDR3 contains 13 residues. Germline CDR1 and CDR2: MNHNS and SASEGT. The CDR3 protein is CASSEQGASGYTF. The CDR3 DNA reads TGTGCCAGCAGTGAACAGGGGGCGTCAGGCTACACCTTC.

The V gene is TRBV27, the J gene TRBJ2-7, with 9 bases identical to TRBD1. J lost 5 bases, V lost 8 bases, and 4 bases had no gene match. Germline V lookup: CDR1 MNHEY, CDR2 SMNVEV (reference sequence). The CDR3 loop spans 12 amino acids. CDR3 in amino acids: CASGTGFDEQYF. CDR3 DNA: TGTGCCAGCGGGACAGGGTTCGACGAGCAGTACTTC.

The chain recombines TRBV6-5 with TRBJ2-7, with D perhaps TRBD2 (5 bases). The germline CDR1 and CDR2 sequences are MNHEY and SVGAGI. V was pared by 6 bases and J by 2 bases, with 11 bases between. This CDR3 is built from 13 residues. The CDR3 coding sequence is TGTGCCAGCAGGGTCTCCGGGACCTACGAGCAGTACTTC. This codes for CASRVSGTYEQYF.

The CDR3 loop reads CASSGGQAHGYTF. CDR3 in DNA: TGCGCCAGCAGTGGCGGGCAGGCCCATGGCTACACCTTC. The rearrangement links TRBV10-2 to TRBJ1-2; D is unclear. The V gene lost 4 bases and the J gene lost 6 bases, with 12 bases spanning the gap. CDR3 length equals 13 residues. The germline CDR1 and CDR2 sequences are WSHSY and SAAADI.

This chain uses TRBV5-1 with TRBJ1-1; D might be TRBD1 (5 bases). The CDR3 totals 15 residues. The germline V gene has CDR1 SGHRS and CDR2 YFSETQ. Trimming left V 7 bases short and J 3 bases short, with 19 bases between. The CDR3 here is CASSETGGDDTEAFF. CDR3 nucleotide sequence: TGCGCCAGCTCCGAGACCGGGGGAGATGACACTGAAGCTTTCTTT.

The gene calls are TRBV12-3 or TRBV12-4 and TRBJ1-1; 8 bases line up with TRBD1. This CDR3 contains 12 residues. V lost 5 bases to trimming and J lost 7 bases; unmatched junction nucleotides: 3. CDR3 DNA sequence: TGTGCCAGCAGTGGGGACAGGAATGAAGCTTTCTTT. Its protein is CASSGDRNEAFF.

This clone came up once. The chain carries TRBV30 and TRBJ2-1; possibly TRBD2 for D (5 bases). The CDR3 runs 12 residues. Germline CDR1 reads GTSNPN; CDR2 reads SVGIG (reference sequence). V lost 5 bases and J 5 bases, leaving 10 bases between the germline ends. Here the CDR3 DNA reads TGTGCCTGGGGACGAGGGAACAATGAGCAGTTCTTC. Protein: CAWGRGNNEQFF.

The chain uses TRBV18 and TRBJ1-6, with 7 bases identical to TRBD1. Germline V gene sequence: CDR1 KGHSH, CDR2 LQKENI. The V gene end was trimmed by 6 bases and the J gene end by 7 bases; junction bases not matched to a gene: 15. The CDR3 runs to 17 residues. CDR3 protein: CASSHSPTGARNSPLHF. CDR3 bases: TGTGCCAGCTCGCACAGCCCTACAGGGGCCCGAAATTCACCCCTCCACTTT.

This clone showed up just once. The V and J genes are TRBV5-1 and TRBJ1-3; 7 nucleotides agree with TRBD1. Germline V gene lookup returns CDR1 SGHRS and CDR2 YFSETQ. The CDR3 consists of 15 residues. V shed 4 bases, J shed 2 bases, and the junction held 6 bases outside the gene matches. CDR3 DNA sequence: TGCGCCAGCAGCCCACGGACAGGCACTGGAAACACCATATATTTT. It is translated as CASSPRTGTGNTIYF.

The chain carries TRBV9 and TRBJ1-3, with 7 bases aligning to TRBD1. V shed 4 bases, J shed 4 bases, and the junction held 14 bases outside the gene matches. The CDR3 runs 17 residues. Germline V gives CDR1 SGDLS, CDR2 YYNGEE. The CDR3 sequence: CASSPYGRDSGGNTIYF. CDR3 bases: TGTGCCAGCAGCCCATATGGCCGGGACAGCGGAGGAAACACCATATATTTT.

The chain has TRBV18 and TRBJ2-7; 14 bases match TRBD2. CDR3 length: 15 amino acids. Unmatched junction bases numbered 1, after V lost 0 bases and J lost 6 bases. Germline V gene data show CDR1 as KGHSH and CDR2 as LQKENI. In DNA, the CDR3 is TGTGCCAGCTCACCACCTGGACTAGCGGGGGGCGAGCAGTACTTC. Translation: CASSPPGLAGGEQYF. The full variable domain, rest sourced from reference TRBV18 and TRBJ2-7, is NAGVMQNPRHLVRRRGQEARLRCSPMKGHSHVYWYRQLPEEGLKFMVYLQKENIIDESGMPKERFSAEFPKEGPSILRIQQVVRGDSAAYFCASSPPGLAGGEQYFGPGTRLTVT.

V is TRBV6-4 and J is TRBJ1-1; TRBD1 might be the D (5 bases). Germline CDR1 MRHNA, CDR2 SNTAGT. Trimming stripped 6 bases from V and 1 base from J, with 9 bases between. CDR3 length equals 13 residues. Here the CDR3 reads CASRVQANTEAFF. The CDR3 nucleotides read TGTGCCAGCAGAGTACAGGCGAACACTGAAGCTTTCTTT.

The rearrangement uses TRBV18 and TRBJ1-2, with 10 bases fitting TRBD1. There are 16 residues in the CDR3. V lost 1 base to trimming and J lost 8 bases; unmatched junction nucleotides: 10. CDR1 is KGHSH, CDR2 LQKENI, per germline. The CDR3 reads CASSPQGDRGAHGYTF. The CDR3 nucleotides are TGTGCCAGCTCACCACAGGGGGACAGGGGAGCCCACGGCTACACCTTC.